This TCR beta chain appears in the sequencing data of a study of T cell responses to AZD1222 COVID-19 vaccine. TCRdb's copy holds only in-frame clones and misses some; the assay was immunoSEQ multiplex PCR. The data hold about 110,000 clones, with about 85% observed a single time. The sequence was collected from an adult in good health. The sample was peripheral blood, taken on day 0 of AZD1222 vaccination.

For the CDR3, the DNA is TGTGCCAGCAGTCCCTCCGGACAGGGTAGCGAAAAACTGTTTTTT. Translated: CASSPSGQGSEKLFF. The chain uses TRBV28 and TRBJ1-4; 8 nucleotides line up with TRBD1. V dropped 5 bases and J dropped 8; count of bases not matched to a gene: 10. Germline CDR1 and CDR2: MDHEN and SYDVKM. The CDR3 spans 15 residues.